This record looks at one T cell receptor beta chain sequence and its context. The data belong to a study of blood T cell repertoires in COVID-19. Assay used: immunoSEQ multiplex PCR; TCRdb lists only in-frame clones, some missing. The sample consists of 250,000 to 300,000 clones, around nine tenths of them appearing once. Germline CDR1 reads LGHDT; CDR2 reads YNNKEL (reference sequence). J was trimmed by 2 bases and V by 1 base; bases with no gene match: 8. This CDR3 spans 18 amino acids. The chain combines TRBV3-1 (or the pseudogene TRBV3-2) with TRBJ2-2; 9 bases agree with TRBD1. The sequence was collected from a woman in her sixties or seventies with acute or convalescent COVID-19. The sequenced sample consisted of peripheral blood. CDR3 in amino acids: CASSQGDRVIFNTGELFF. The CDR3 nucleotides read TGTGCCAGCAGCCAAGGGGACAGGGTTATCTTCAACACCGGGGAGCTGTTTTTT.